The 19 T cell receptor beta chains reported below all come from one sample, sequenced in a study of CD8+ T cells in alopecia areata. Samples from alopecia areata patients were lesional scalp punch biopsies and peripheral blood. Extraction and reverse transcription of RNA yielded cDNA as the sequencing template. Produced via immunoSEQ multiplex PCR; TCRdb's table is partial and in-frame only. The sample has 12,000 or so clones, roughly 65% seen once. Sequenced sample: skin. These receptors were obtained from a human donor with alopecia areata.

V is TRBV28 and J is TRBJ2-6; D is perhaps TRBD1 or TRBD2 (5 bases each). CDR3 length equals 16 residues. V lost 6 bases to trimming and J lost 0 bases, with 12 bases between them. In germline, CDR1 is MDHEN, CDR2 SYDVKM. CDR3 in DNA: TGTGCCAGCAGCAATGGGGACGTCTCTGGGGCCAACGTCCTGACTTTC. It is translated as CASSNGDVSGANVLTF.

This clone has a single count. J is TRBJ2-1 and V is TRBV27; 7 bases are shared with TRBD2. This CDR3 comprises 16 residues. V lost 5 bases to trimming and J lost 9 bases; unmatched junction nucleotides: 16. The germline gives CDR1 MNHEY, CDR2 SMNVEV (reference sequence). This chain's CDR3 is CASSLLAGVLGVEQFF. CDR3 DNA: TGTGCCAGCAGTCTCCTGGCGGGAGTATTAGGTGTTGAGCAGTTCTTC.

Comments on this clone: This may arise from a read error, as a much more abundant clone is one base away. This sequence joins TRBV25-1 and TRBJ2-1, with unresolved D. The germline gives CDR1 MGHDK, CDR2 SYGVNS. The V and J ends lost 6 bases and 0 bases respectively, with 0 bases between them. The CDR3 is 11 amino acids. In nucleotides, the CDR3 is TGTGCCAGCAGCTCCTACAATGAGCAGTTCTTC. It codes for CASSSYNEQFF.

For the CDR3, the DNA is TGTGCCAGTATCGAGGGGTCTAGCGGGAACAATGAGCAGTTCTTC. Translation: CASIEGSSGNNEQFF. This chain joins TRBV19 and TRBJ2-1; 9 nucleotides match TRBD2. This CDR3 has 15 amino acids. V dropped 7 bases and J dropped 5; count of bases not matched to a gene: 9. In germline, CDR1 is LNHDA, CDR2 SQIVND (reference sequence).

J is TRBJ2-7 and V is TRBV7-8; TRBD2 matches at 15 bases. The junction had 12 bases not matched to a gene; V was cut back by 5 bases and J by 7 bases. The CDR3 is 17 residues long. In germline, CDR1 is SGHVS, CDR2 FQNEAQ. The CDR3: CASSLGTSGRPADEQYF. CDR3 sequence (DNA): TGTGCCAGCAGCCTAGGGACTAGCGGGAGGCCGGCGGATGAGCAGTACTTC. The variable domain in full, completed from reference TRBV7-8 and TRBJ2-7, reads GAGVSQSPRYKVAKRGQDVALRCDPISGHVSLFWYQQALGQGPEFLTYFQNEAQLDKSGLPSDRFFAERPEGSVSTLKIQRTQQEDSAVYLCASSLGTSGRPADEQYFGPGTRLTVT.

Only one count was recorded for this clone. This chain connects TRBV29-1 to TRBJ1-2, with TRBD1 matching over 8 bases. The CDR3 length is 12 residues. The junction had 6 bases not matched to a gene; V was cut back by 5 bases and J by 7 bases. CDR1 and CDR2 (germline): SQVTM, ANQGSEA. The CDR3 loop reads CSVSDRVTGYTF. CDR3 nucleotide sequence: TGCAGCGTTTCGGACAGGGTTACTGGCTACACCTTC. Full variable domain (remainder filled in from reference TRBV29-1 and TRBJ1-2): SAVISQKPSRDICQRGTSLTIQCQVDSQVTMMFWYRQQPGQSLTLIATANQGSEATYESGFVIDKFPISRPNLTFSTLTVSNMSPEDSSIYLCSVSDRVTGYTFGSGTRLTVV.

In its sample, this clone was seen a few times. The chain carries TRBV7-9 and TRBJ1-1; a weak D match, TRBD1 (5 bases). The CDR3 totals 15 residues. Trimming took off 7 bases at V and 0 bases at J, with 15 bases between the two ends. Germline lookup yields CDR1 SEHNR and CDR2 FQNEAQ (reference sequence). CDR3 DNA: TGTGCCAGCAACGTAGCCGGGACGGTGAACACTGAAGCTTTCTTT. As protein: CASNVAGTVNTEAFF.

Only a few counts were recorded for this clone. J is TRBJ2-7 and V is TRBV6-5; possibly TRBD2 for D (5 bases). The CDR3 contains 14 residues. The germline V and J ends were trimmed by 6 bases and 3 bases, with 15 bases remaining between them. Germline V gene data show CDR1 as MNHEY and CDR2 as SVGAGI. In DNA form, the CDR3 reads TGTGCCAGCAGATCTCCACACGGAGGCTACGAGCAGTACTTC. Amino acids: CASRSPHGGYEQYF.

V is TRBV4-1 and J is TRBJ2-3; D could derive from TRBD1 or TRBD2 (6 bases each). The V gene lost 1 base and the J gene lost 3 bases, with 8 bases spanning the gap. The CDR3 covers 14 residues. The germline V gene has CDR1 MGHRA and CDR2 YSYEKL. CDR3 DNA: TGCGCCAGCAGCCAAGTAGGGGGGACAGATACGCAGTATTTT. As protein: CASSQVGGTDTQYF.

The chain couples TRBV5-4 to TRBJ2-5; TRBD2 agrees at 9 bases. The CDR3 contains 16 residues. With 0 bases clipped from V and 0 bases from J, the junction kept 3 bases outside the gene matches. Germline V gene data show CDR1 as SGHNT and CDR2 as YYREEE (reference sequence). The CDR3 nucleotides are TGTGCCAGCAGCTTGGTGGGCGGGAGGGACCAAGAGACCCAGTACTTC. Translating gives CASSLVGGRDQETQYF.

This clone was seen a handful of times. The chain is built from TRBV5-1 and TRBJ2-2, with a tentative D call TRBD2 (5 bases). This CDR3 contains 16 residues. Germline V CDR1 and CDR2: SGHRS, YFSETQ. Trimming removed 0 bases at V and 2 bases at J, with 11 bases between. CDR3 sequence reads: CASSLEPSTNTGELFF. CDR3 nucleotides: TGCGCCAGCAGCTTGGAGCCTAGCACAAACACCGGGGAGCTGTTTTTT.

Within the sample, this clone is medium-sized. Other nucleotide sequences from this sample produce the same CDR3. The chain has TRBV5-4 and TRBJ2-3; D is possibly TRBD2 (5 bases). Germline-derived CDR1 and CDR2 are SGHNT and YYREEE (reference sequence). The CDR3 extends over 15 amino acids. Trimming cost V 0 bases and J 1 base, with 9 bases left between them. This chain's CDR3 is CASSLDFGGTDTQYF. The CDR3 nucleotides are TGTGCCAGCAGCTTGGATTTCGGGGGCACAGATACGCAGTATTTT. The whole variable domain, filled in from reference TRBV5-4 and TRBJ2-3, reads ETGVTQSPTHLIKTRGQQVTLRCSSQSGHNTVSWYQQALGQGPQFIFQYYREEENGRGNFPPRFSGLQFPNYSSELNVNALELDDSALYLCASSLDFGGTDTQYFGPGTRLTVL.

The rearrangement links TRBV14 to TRBJ1-1, with 8 bases that match TRBD1. Unmatched junction bases numbered 13, after V lost 1 base and J lost 0 bases. The V gene's germline CDR1 is SGHDN and CDR2 FVKESK. This CDR3 is built from 19 residues. The chain's CDR3 is CASSQASGIRTGMNTEAFF. CDR3 coding DNA: TGTGCCAGCAGCCAAGCCTCGGGGATAAGGACAGGGATGAACACTGAAGCTTTCTTT.

This chain joins TRBV4-3 and TRBJ2-3; 9 bases fit TRBD2. Looked up from germline, CDR1 is LGHNA and CDR2 is YSLEER. The CDR3 is 15 amino acids. The V gene end was trimmed by 1 base and the J gene end by 3 bases; junction bases not matched to a gene: 2. CDR3 sequence (DNA): TGCGCCAGCAGCCAAGCGAGCGGGAGGACAGATACGCAGTATTTT. Its translation: CASSQASGRTDTQYF.

With regard to this clone: A junction boundary mismatches the germline segment, possibly from a read error. At the DNA level, this CDR3 is encoded by other sequences in the same sample as well. The genes are TRBV15 and TRBJ2-2; 8 positions match TRBD1. The CDR3 totals 14 residues. Germline CDR1 LNHNV, CDR2 YYDKDF (reference sequence). The CDR3 loop is CATGDRRSDRELFF. CDR3 nucleotides: TGTGCCACCGGGGACAGGCGATCCGACCGGGAGCTTTTTTTT.

The count of this clone is one. The chain carries TRBV5-1 and TRBJ1-2; 7 bases agree with TRBD1. CDR1 SGHRS and CDR2 YFSETQ come from the germline V gene. J gave up 3 bases and V 4 bases, and 21 bases lay outside the gene matches. The CDR3 is 19 residues long. Here the CDR3 reads CASSPVGTPLGQADYGYTF. The CDR3 DNA reads as TGCGCCAGCAGCCCGGTTGGGACACCCTTAGGACAGGCGGACTATGGCTACACCTTC.

The chain uses TRBV6-4 and TRBJ2-3; TRBD2 matches at 13 bases. Germline CDR1 reads MRHNA; CDR2 reads SNTAGT. After removal of 5 bases from V and 8 bases from J, the junction contained 10 bases not matched to a gene. The CDR3 contains 16 residues. CDR3 loop: CASSSEGLAGHGTQYF. The CDR3 DNA is TGTGCCAGCAGTAGCGAGGGACTAGCGGGACATGGTACGCAGTATTTT.

This clone turned up a few times. The gene calls are TRBV29-1 and TRBJ2-1, with TRBD2 as a possible D gene (5 bases). Between the trimmed V and J ends, which lost 7 bases and 4 bases, there was a span of 14 bases. Germline-derived CDR1 and CDR2 are SQVTM and ANQGSEA. This CDR3 contains 13 residues. CDR3 loop: CSATSTGYNEQFF. The CDR3 DNA reads TGCAGCGCAACATCCACGGGGTACAATGAGCAGTTCTTC.

This chain links TRBV5-1 with TRBJ1-4; tentatively, D is TRBD1 (6 bases). This CDR3 region has 14 residues. The ends were cut back, 1 base at V and 6 bases at J, with 10 bases in the middle. Germline-derived CDR1 and CDR2 are SGHRS and YFSETQ. CDR3 region: CASSLRGTDEKLFF. As DNA, the CDR3 is TGCGCCAGCAGCTTGAGGGGGACGGATGAAAAACTGTTTTTT.